A single T cell receptor (beta chain) is shown here with its context. This clone is a singleton in its sample. This receptor's antigen is unknown. One base away there is no much larger clone; base qualities are not given. TCRbeta CDR3 regions were amplified from genomic DNA using the immunoSEQ Assay, a bias-controlled multiplex PCR. On the study's bioinformatics: Within the assay, amplification of reference gene primers was used to estimate how many nucleated cells each sample contained. To quantify the absolute abundance of each unique TCRbeta CDR3 rearrangement, sequence reads were collapsed and filtered. For each sample, productive Simpson clonality was calculated as the square root of Simpson's diversity index over productive rearrangements. The source is immuneACCESS, and TCRdb retained only in-frame sequences with V and J called. Part of the clones is not carried over; for the studies checked, unresolved V genes explain less than half of this, and the remainder is unexplained. V and J calls and clone size are as listed in that table; D and trimming were resolved from the DNA. Present in this sample are approximately 170,000 clones, approximately 87% of which were seen just once. The top ten clonotypes cover approximately 4% of the sample.

Its CDR3 holds 15 amino acids, cysteine through phenylalanine. The CDR3 DNA has 45 bases and is translated from base 1. CDR1 and CDR2 are read off the germline V gene as SNHLY and FYNNEI. V was cut back by 4 bases and J by 1 base, leaving a gap of 8 bases between them. Collaborating institutions collected whole blood in K2EDTA tubes following their own protocols. Collaborator samples were shipped for TCRbeta analysis as frozen whole blood, isolated PBMCs, or DNA extracted from either sample type. The data were taken from a study of blood T cell repertoires in COVID-19 (dated by TCRdb to 2019 to 2021). For the wider study: The collaborator samples originated in the United States, Italy and Spain and spanned the acute and convalescent phases of COVID-19. The material from the prospective study consisted of cDNA or gDNA derived from T cells, B-cell-depleted T cells, or PBMCs. The dataset comprised deeply sampled blood TCRbeta repertoires from subjects exposed to, actively infected with, or recovered from COVID-19. A freely available public database, intended as a resource for researchers studying the immune response to SARS-CoV-2, is where the repertoires were released. Samples came from the ongoing ImmuneRACE study (first 160 participants) plus 1,254 subjects from 6 global collaborators. The sample metadata nearly always contained a de-identified subject ID, COVID-19 status, age in years and sex. Where available, HLA class I and class II types were obtained from metadata supplied by the sample provider rather than from assay-based typing.

What the work shows at the level of the full study, not this receptor alone: The quantity of clinical and demographic metadata differed by source and by participant and was supplied without curation.

The rearrangement combines TRBV2 with TRBJ2-6; no D segment can be confidently identified. Sequencing was performed on peripheral blood. This clonotype was obtained from a woman between 65 and 79 years old with acute or convalescent COVID-19. CDR3 protein: CASSADWSGANVLTF. Read as DNA, the sequence is TGTGCCAGCAGTGCCGACTGGTCTGGGGCCAACGTCCTGACTTTC.